This TCR beta chain stems from a study of identical twins. This clonotype showed up just a few times. MiXCR was run by TCRdb on the 5' RACE reads, yielding one entry per CDR3 protein. This table has some 790,000 distinct CDR3 sequences, roughly 20% appearing once. V was cut by 5 bases and J by 1 base, with 15 bases left in between. This CDR3 has 15 residues. The germline V gene encodes CDR1 MNHEY and CDR2 SMNVEV (reference sequence). The same specimen was also included in a second study, on T cells expressing NK-cell markers.

Material: PBMCs. V gene TRBV27 combines with J gene TRBJ2-7, with D possibly TRBD2 on 6 matching bases. The sequence was collected from a young woman in good health. CDR3 loop: CASSLVGTRSYEQYF. The CDR3 DNA follows: TGTGCCAGCAGTCTGGTTGGGACTCGATCCTACGAGCAGTACTTC.